The 3 T cell receptor beta chains reported below all come from one sample, sequenced in a study of blood T cell repertoires in COVID-19. Clones were sequenced by immunoSEQ multiplex PCR, and TCRdb holds only the in-frame ones, with some missing. This table holds 93,000 or so clones, around 90% found once. Source material: peripheral blood. The receptors originated from a man in his fifties or sixties in a cohort sampled during active COVID-19.

The chain's CDR3 is CASSPGQVMMNTEAFF. DNA for the CDR3: TGCGCCAGCAGCCCTGGACAGGTTATGATGAACACTGAAGCTTTCTTT. The chain has TRBV5-1 and TRBJ1-1; 7 bases map to TRBD1. The germline V gene has CDR1 SGHRS and CDR2 YFSETQ. This CDR3 has 16 amino acids. J lost 0 bases, V lost 4 bases, and 9 bases had no gene match.

The chain is built from TRBV18 and TRBJ2-7; 8 nucleotides match TRBD1. Germline lookup yields CDR1 KGHSH and CDR2 LQKENI. V lost 10 bases and J lost 2; bases outside the gene matches: 7. This CDR3 has 13 amino acids. The CDR3 sequence is CANLRDRTYEQYV. The DNA of the CDR3 is TGTGCCAACCTCCGGGACAGGACCTACGAGCAGTACGTC.

This clone was picked up one time. The rearrangement uses TRBV19 and TRBJ2-5, with 8 nucleotides matching TRBD2. Germline CDR1 is LNHDA and CDR2 is SQIVND (reference sequence). The junction had 12 bases not matched to a gene; V was cut back by 10 bases and J by 5 bases. This CDR3 comprises 14 residues. The CDR3 spells CATAGGAGSETQYF. The CDR3 coding sequence is TGTGCCACCGCCGGGGGGGCGGGTAGTGAGACCCAGTACTTC.